This section outlines one T cell receptor beta chain sequence together with its context. This sample was taken from a study of blood T cell repertoires in COVID-19. The wider study: Both acute and convalescent COVID-19 samples were obtained from the United States, Italy and Spain. The cDNA or gDNA used as material had been derived from T cells, B-cell-depleted T cells, or PBMCs.

Profiling relied on immunoSEQ multiplex PCR, and the TCRdb table lists in-frame clones only, not all of them. This table has a few hundred thousand clones, 80% to 90% appearing once. V lost 4 bases, J lost 4 bases, and 9 bases stayed unmatched. The CDR3 contains 17 residues. Looked up from germline, CDR1 is SQVTM and CDR2 is ANQGSEA. Participant ages covered roughly 18 to 89 years across about two dozen US areas. Participants' reported clinical history set cohort assignment. Sequencing was performed on PBMCs or T cells enriched from blood (not recorded which). The chain carries TRBV29-1 and TRBJ2-6; 11 nucleotides align to TRBD1. This TCR came from a man aged 35-49 years who had recovered from COVID-19. CDR3 protein: CSVGPGTGGVGANVLTF. CDR3 DNA sequence: TGCAGCGTTGGTCCCGGGACAGGGGGAGTAGGGGCCAACGTCCTGACTTTC.